This passage covers 8 T cell receptor beta chains from one sample sequenced in a study of patients and donors after allogeneic stem cell transplantation (TCRdb year 2020). The library was obtained by RT-PCR. TCRdb names NextSeq 550 as the instrument used. The public reads were reprocessed in TCRdb via fastp at Q25 and MiXCR, keeping in-frame beta chains. Each record represents a unique CDR3 protein, reported with the most common genes and DNA among its rows. The sample data list 200,000 to 250,000 distinct CDR3 sequences, and roughly 13% of these were observed just once. Approximately 10% of the sample lies in the top ten. Material for sequencing was blood, either unsorted or a sorted T cell fraction (not recorded which). These receptors were collected from a human donor who was either an allogeneic HSCT recipient or a stem cell or donor lymphocyte infusion donor (not recorded which). It is not recorded whose cells these are; they may come from a transplant donor.

The V call is TRBV5-4, the J call TRBJ2-5; D is possibly TRBD1 or TRBD2 (6 bases each). The germline V gene encodes CDR1 SGHNT and CDR2 YYREEE (reference sequence). The V end lost 0 bases, the J end lost 5 bases, and 14 bases lay between the germline ends. This CDR3 is built from 15 residues. The CDR3 bases are TGTGCCAGCAGCTTGGAGTCCGGGGGCAGTGAGACCCAGTACTTC. Translated: CASSLESGGSETQYF.

This chain joins TRBV7-2 and TRBJ2-3; D is perhaps TRBD2 (6 bases). This CDR3 contains 15 residues. The V gene lost 2 bases and the J gene lost 4 bases, with 13 bases spanning the gap. Germline V CDR1 and CDR2: SGHTA, FQGNSA. CDR3 in DNA: TGTGCCAGCAGCTTAATATTGGGCGGGGCAGATACGCAGTATTTT. Its translation: CASSLILGGADTQYF.

This clonotype has just a few counts. V is TRBV7-2 and J is TRBJ1-5, with 7 bases that match TRBD1. Germline V lookup: CDR1 SGHTA, CDR2 FQGNSA. V was pared by 5 bases and J by 6 bases, with 13 bases of the junction left unmatched. The length of the CDR3 is 16 residues. This CDR3 is CASSRLDADRTQPQHF. The CDR3 DNA follows: TGTGCCAGCAGCAGATTGGATGCGGACAGGACTCAGCCCCAGCATTTT. The variable domain in full, with the rest retrieved from reference TRBV7-2 and TRBJ1-5, is GAGVSQSPSNKVTEKGKDVELRCDPISGHTALYWYRQSLGQGLEFLIYFQGNSAPDKSGLPSDRFSAERTGGSVSTLTIQRTQQEDSAVYLCASSRLDADRTQPQHFGDGTRLSIL.

This clonotype was seen more than once but under ten times. The V gene is TRBV12-3 or TRBV12-4, the J gene TRBJ2-5; D could derive from TRBD1 or TRBD2 (6 bases each). V was pared by 6 bases and J by 4 bases, with 18 bases between. There are 15 residues in the CDR3. Here the CDR3 DNA reads TGTGCCAGCAGACAGGGATCGGGGGCGGGAGAGACCCAGTACTTC. This codes for CASRQGSGAGETQYF.

This rearrangement joins TRBV6-6 to TRBJ1-6, with D perhaps matching TRBD1 (5 bases). The length of the CDR3 is 13 residues. Germline V gene sequence: CDR1 MNHNY, CDR2 SVGAGI (reference sequence). Trimming removed 4 bases from V and 7 bases from J, with 8 bases in between. CDR3 loop: CASSWGRNSPLHF. The CDR3 DNA follows: TGTGCCAGCAGTTGGGGACGCAATTCACCCCTCCACTTT.

This clonotype was observed a handful of times. This CDR3 reads CSARDQGTGKNTIYF. In nucleotides, the CDR3 is TGCAGTGCTAGAGATCAGGGGACAGGGAAAAACACCATATATTTT. V and J are TRBV20-1 and TRBJ1-3, with 9 positions matching TRBD1. V lost 0 bases to trimming and J lost 6 bases; unmatched junction nucleotides: 6. There are 15 residues in the CDR3. Germline V gives CDR1 DFQATT, CDR2 SNEGSKA (reference sequence).

This clonotype came up a few times. The rearrangement links TRBV9 to TRBJ2-2; 10 nucleotides align to TRBD2. There are 17 residues in the CDR3. Per germline, CDR1 SGDLS and CDR2 YYNGEE. Losses at the gene ends were 3 bases for V and 2 bases for J; bases not matched to a gene: 7. CDR3 sequence reads: CASSAPGLAINTGELFF. In nucleotides, the CDR3 is TGTGCCAGCAGCGCCCCGGGACTAGCGATAAACACCGGGGAGCTGTTTTTT.

The chain carries TRBV12-3 or TRBV12-4 and TRBJ2-1; a weak D match, TRBD1 (6 bases). The CDR3 is 13 amino acids. V lost 8 bases and J lost 7, with 15 bases in between. The DNA for the CDR3 is TGTGCCAGCCAGGGCAGGGGCACGAATGAGCAGTTCTTC. Amino acid sequence: CASQGRGTNEQFF.